This T cell receptor beta chain was obtained from a study of T cell responses to AZD1222 COVID-19 vaccine. Study-wide background: Pooled in the analysis were second doses at about 4 or about 12 weeks.

Points from the study as a whole: Spike-wide coverage was observed for vaccine-associated CD4 TCRs, with dominant responses at 160-218 and 743-854. Nearly half of spike-specific TCRs reportedly go after variant regions that carry no mutations.

Trimming removed 6 bases from V and 3 bases from J; junction bases left unmatched: 14. This CDR3 contains 16 residues. The germline V gene encodes CDR1 MNHEY and CDR2 SVGEGT. Assay: immunoSEQ multiplex PCR; the TCRdb copy retains only in-frame clones and omits some. This table has more than 100,000 clones, approximately 87% appearing once. As concerns this clone: Its matching antigen is unknown.

This chain uses TRBV6-2 or TRBV6-3 with TRBJ2-7; TRBD2 matches at 7 bases. The receptor was derived from an adult in good health. The sample was peripheral blood, taken on day 0 of AZD1222 vaccination. CDR3 sequence reads: CASSRQGLRLYYEQYF. For the CDR3, the DNA is TGTGCCAGCAGCCGCCAGGGACTAAGACTCTACTACGAGCAGTACTTC.